This passage covers 32 T cell receptor beta chains from one sample sequenced in a study of sequential checkpoint blockade in melanoma. Indicated treatment: randomized to nivolumab then ipilimumab (arm A) or the reverse (arm B). The table came from immunoSEQ multiplex PCR; TCRdb's copy has only in-frame clones and leaves some out. The sample gives 26,000 or so clones, approximately 91% of which show up once; about 14% is in the top ten. The sample here was CD8+ T cells sorted from blood (inferred from file names), taken from a patient given nivolumab and ipilimumab in sequence. All receptors come from a human donor with melanoma.

A single count supports this clone. The chain recombines TRBV27 with TRBJ2-5; D is undetermined. CDR3 length: 13 amino acids. V was cut by 1 base and J by 3 bases, with 6 bases left in between. Germline V gene sequence: CDR1 MNHEY, CDR2 SMNVEV (reference sequence). The DNA of the CDR3 is TGTGCCAGCAGTTTATTCGCAGAAGAGACCCAGTACTTC. This codes for CASSLFAEETQYF.

Turning to this clone: Other DNA sequences in this sample translate to the same CDR3. The V and J genes are TRBV6-5 and TRBJ2-1, with D possibly matching TRBD1 (6 bases). Trimming took off 2 bases at V and 3 bases at J, with 8 bases between the two ends. Germline values: CDR1 MNHEY, CDR2 SVGAGI. This CDR3 comprises 14 residues. The CDR3, as DNA: TGTGCCAGCAGTTACGCGGACAGCTACAATGAGCAGTTCTTC. It translates to CASSYADSYNEQFF.

The genes are TRBV20-1 and TRBJ2-5; D ambiguous. The CDR3 has 11 amino acids. V shed 2 bases and J shed 6 bases, with 7 bases lying between them. From germline, CDR1 is DFQATT and CDR2 SNEGSKA (reference sequence). The CDR3 here is CSARNMKTQYF. CDR3 in DNA: TGCAGTGCTAGAAACATGAAGACCCAGTACTTC.

This sequence joins TRBV9 and TRBJ1-1; 8 nucleotides match TRBD1. The CDR3 spans 16 residues. The trim removed 1 base at V and 7 bases at J, leaving 12 bases unmatched. The germline CDR1 and CDR2 sequences are SGDLS and YYNGEE. The CDR3 spells CASSVTSGQVNGEAFF. The CDR3 nucleotides read TGTGCCAGCAGCGTAACTTCGGGACAGGTGAACGGTGAAGCTTTCTTT.

The genes are TRBV9 and TRBJ2-1; 13 bases match TRBD2. V gave up 4 bases and J gave up 6 bases; unmatched junction bases: 7. The germline gives CDR1 SGDLS, CDR2 YYNGEE. CDR3 length: 16 amino acids. The CDR3 protein is CASSPRTSGSLNEQFF. Written as DNA, the CDR3 is TGTGCCAGCAGCCCTCGGACTAGCGGGAGTCTCAATGAGCAGTTCTTC.

V is TRBV13 and J is TRBJ2-1; 8 positions agree with TRBD2. CDR1 PRHDT and CDR2 FYEKMQ come from the germline V gene (reference sequence). Unmatched junction bases numbered 7, after V lost 5 bases and J lost 7 bases. The CDR3 totals 14 residues. The CDR3: CASSISGALNEQFF. The CDR3 region has the DNA TGTGCCAGCAGCATTAGCGGGGCCTTAAATGAGCAGTTCTTC.

This chain connects TRBV7-9 to TRBJ2-5; 7 nucleotides align to TRBD2. CDR3 length: 16 amino acids. The germline CDR1 and CDR2 sequences are SEHNR and FQNEAQ (reference sequence). V dropped 0 bases and J dropped 5; count of bases not matched to a gene: 9. The CDR3 DNA is TGTGCCAGCAGCTTAGCTTTTGCGGGAGAGCGGGAGACCCAGTACTTC. This encodes CASSLAFAGERETQYF.

CDR3 DNA: TGTGCCAGTAGTACCGGGACAGGGATCGGGGAGCTGTTTTTT. Protein sequence: CASSTGTGIGELFF. This chain links TRBV19 with TRBJ2-2; 9 bases map to TRBD1. CDR1 and CDR2 (germline): LNHDA, SQIVND (reference sequence). V lost 4 bases to trimming and J lost 7 bases; unmatched junction nucleotides: 4. The length of the CDR3 is 14 residues.

V usage is TRBV6-5 and J usage is TRBJ2-1, with D perhaps TRBD2 (7 bases). This CDR3 is built from 15 residues. Germline V gene data show CDR1 as MNHEY and CDR2 as SVGAGI. Trimming took 6 bases from V and 7 from J, leaving 19 bases between them. CDR3 in amino acids: CASRPTRGLRNEQFF. In nucleotides, the CDR3 is TGTGCCAGCAGACCCACGCGGGGGCTGAGAAATGAGCAGTTCTTC.

The V and J genes are TRBV30 and TRBJ2-4; TRBD2 matches 9 bases. Germline V CDR1 and CDR2: GTSNPN, SVGIG (reference sequence). The CDR3 is 16 residues long. Trimming at V came to 0 bases and at J to 8 bases, leaving 11 bases not matched to a gene. The CDR3 spells CAWSVLAGGPEDIQYF. CDR3 DNA: TGTGCCTGGAGTGTGTTGGCGGGAGGGCCGGAGGACATTCAGTACTTC. Full variable domain (outside the CDR3, taken from reference TRBV30 and TRBJ2-4): SQTIHQWPATLVQPVGSPLSLECTVEGTSNPNLYWYRQAAGRGLQLLFYSVGIGQISSEVPQNLSASRPQDRQFILSSKKLLLSDSGFYLCAWSVLAGGPEDIQYFGAGTRLSVL.

J is TRBJ2-7 and V is TRBV6-5; 14 bases are a match to TRBD2. CDR3 length equals 15 residues. Germline V lookup: CDR1 MNHEY, CDR2 SVGAGI. V trimming: 0 bases; J trimming: 10 bases; junction bases outside the gene matches: 5. The CDR3 DNA reads as TGTGCCAGCAGTTACTCGGGACTAGCGGGGGACAAACAGTACGTC. Residues: CASSYSGLAGDKQYV.

The chain joins TRBV7-6 to TRBJ1-4; TRBD1 is a possible D gene (5 bases). Germline V lookup: CDR1 SGHVS, CDR2 FNYEAQ. Deletions cut 3 bases from V and 8 bases from J, with 16 bases between. CDR3 length: 15 amino acids. This CDR3 reads CASSFQGGSGEKLFF. Here the CDR3 DNA reads TGTGCCAGCAGCTTTCAGGGAGGTTCAGGCGAAAAACTGTTTTTT.

This chain connects TRBV4-3 to TRBJ2-7; maybe TRBD1 (6 bases). V dropped 1 base and J dropped 4 bases, with 14 bases sitting between them. The CDR3 contains 15 residues. The germline V gene encodes CDR1 LGHNA and CDR2 YSLEER. This chain's CDR3 is CASSQGGQREYEQYV. The DNA for the CDR3 is TGCGCCAGCAGCCAAGGGGGGCAGCGAGAGTACGAGCAGTACGTC.

The V and J genes are TRBV2 and TRBJ1-5; D unclear. Deletions cut 2 bases from V and 4 bases from J, with 18 bases between. The CDR3 is 17 residues long. CDR1 SNHLY and CDR2 FYNNEI come from the germline V gene. In DNA form, the CDR3 reads TGTGCCAGCAGTGAAAGTCGGGAAGGGAATCGGAATCAGCCCCAGCATTTT. Amino acids: CASSESREGNRNQPQHF.

This chain links TRBV11-2 with TRBJ1-5; D is unresolved. Between the trimmed V and J ends, which lost 5 bases and 4 bases, there was a span of 12 bases. Looked up from germline, CDR1 is SGHAT and CDR2 is FQNNGV. This CDR3 spans 14 amino acids. The CDR3 spells CASSPSGENQPQHF. CDR3 DNA sequence: TGTGCCAGCAGCCCCTCCGGGGAGAATCAGCCCCAGCATTTT.

The genes are TRBV27 and TRBJ2-3, with TRBD1 matching 7 bases. V shed 7 bases, J shed 4 bases, and the junction held 8 bases outside the gene matches. This CDR3 region has 14 residues. CDR1 MNHEY and CDR2 SMNVEV come from the germline V gene (reference sequence). The CDR3, as DNA: TGTGCCAGCAATCCCGGTGGACAGGCAGATACGCAGTATTTT. Translation gives CASNPGGQADTQYF.

V usage is TRBV6-4 and J usage is TRBJ2-3; maybe TRBD2 (6 bases). Trimming took 5 bases from V and 0 from J, leaving 12 bases between them. CDR1 MRHNA and CDR2 SNTAGT come from the germline V gene. The CDR3 totals 15 residues. The CDR3 DNA follows: TGTGCCAGCAGTATGTATAGCGGAAGCACAGATACGCAGTATTTT. Its protein product is CASSMYSGSTDTQYF.

The chain couples TRBV9 to TRBJ1-2; D gene uncertain. Germline V CDR1 and CDR2: SGDLS, YYNGEE. Trimming took 2 bases from V and 0 from J, leaving 8 bases between them. CDR3 length: 14 amino acids. CDR3 residues: CASSVGRTNYGYTF. The CDR3 DNA reads as TGTGCCAGCAGCGTCGGCAGGACTAACTATGGCTACACCTTC.

This chain connects TRBV2 to TRBJ1-2; D unresolved. V lost 9 bases and J 6 bases, leaving 20 bases between the germline ends. The germline V gene has CDR1 SNHLY and CDR2 FYNNEI. The CDR3 totals 14 residues. CDR3: CARSSRRVGNGYTF. The CDR3 DNA reads as TGTGCCAGATCCTCCCGGAGGGTGGGTAATGGCTACACCTTC.

This chain uses TRBV7-8 with TRBJ2-1, with 12 bases lining up with TRBD1. CDR1 is SGHVS, CDR2 FQNEAQ, per germline. J lost 5 bases, V lost 4 bases, and 12 bases had no gene match. The length of the CDR3 is 18 residues. This CDR3 is CASSSPGQGARTNNEQFF. The DNA for the CDR3 is TGTGCCAGCAGCTCCCCGGGACAGGGGGCGAGGACCAACAATGAGCAGTTCTTC. Filled out from reference TRBV7-8 and TRBJ2-1, the complete variable domain reads GAGVSQSPRYKVAKRGQDVALRCDPISGHVSLFWYQQALGQGPEFLTYFQNEAQLDKSGLPSDRFFAERPEGSVSTLKIQRTQQEDSAVYLCASSSPGQGARTNNEQFFGPGTRLTVL.

V is TRBV21-1 and J is TRBJ2-7; the table calls TRBD2, which could not be checked here. TRBV21-1 is designated a pseudogene. CDR3 length: 15 amino acids. The CDR3 DNA sequence: TGTGCCAGCAGCAAAGGGGCGCGGGACCCCTACGAGCAGTACGTC. It yields the protein CASSKGARDPYEQYV.

V and J are TRBV6-4 and TRBJ2-7; TRBD2 aligns across 8 bases. The germline V gene has CDR1 MRHNA and CDR2 SNTAGT. CDR3 length equals 12 residues. This CDR3 reads CVPGLGTYEQYV. As DNA, the CDR3 is TGCGTGCCGGGACTAGGGACCTACGAGCAGTACGTC.

This clone was observed a single time. The gene calls are TRBV28 and TRBJ1-2; D remains ambiguous. This CDR3 has 14 residues. Germline V gene lookup returns CDR1 MDHEN and CDR2 SYDVKM. V gave up 2 bases and J gave up 6 bases, with 13 bases separating them. The CDR3 here is CASSLGRLEDGYTF. In DNA, the CDR3 is TGTGCCAGCAGTTTAGGCCGGCTCGAGGATGGCTACACCTTC.

The chain employs TRBV27 and TRBJ2-2; 8 bases are a match to TRBD1. CDR1 MNHEY and CDR2 SMNVEV come from the germline V gene (reference sequence). The V and J ends lost 4 bases and 7 bases, in that order; junction bases with no gene match: 11. CDR3 length: 16 amino acids. CDR3 nucleotides: TGTGCCAGCAGTTCGACCACCAGGGGGCTGGTCGGGGAGCTGTTTTTT. Translation gives CASSSTTRGLVGELFF.

The V and J genes are TRBV19 and TRBJ2-3; TRBD2 matches 16 bases. CDR3 length: 18 amino acids. After removal of 8 bases from V and 3 bases from J, the junction contained 11 bases not matched to a gene. The germline gives CDR1 LNHDA, CDR2 SQIVND (reference sequence). The CDR3 DNA reads as TGTGCCAGTTCATCCGGGACTAGCGGGAGGGGTGTTACAGATACGCAGTATTTT. Protein: CASSSGTSGRGVTDTQYF.

V is TRBV7-6 and J is TRBJ1-6, with 7 bases lining up with TRBD1. The V segment lost 5 bases and the J segment 7 bases; nucleotides outside the gene matches: 11. CDR1 is SGHVS and CDR2 is FNYEAQ in the germline V gene. This CDR3 has 16 amino acids. CDR3 region: CASSLQPGQRNSPLHF. DNA of the CDR3: TGTGCCAGCAGCCTCCAACCGGGACAGAGGAATTCACCCCTCCACTTT.

The V call is TRBV4-3, the J call TRBJ2-3, with 9 bases that match TRBD1. This CDR3 spans 16 amino acids. Germline-derived CDR1 and CDR2 are LGHNA and YSLEER. The junction had 4 bases not matched to a gene; V was cut back by 0 bases and J by 3 bases. CDR3 sequence (DNA): TGCGCCAGCAGCCAAGATATAGGACAGGGGACAGATACGCAGTATTTT. Its protein is CASSQDIGQGTDTQYF.

The J gene is TRBJ2-1, the V gene TRBV5-4; possible D gene TRBD2, 5 bases. V was clipped by 0 bases and J by 2 bases, with 6 bases between them. The CDR3 runs 14 residues. CDR1 is SGHNT and CDR2 is YYREEE in the germline V gene (reference sequence). The CDR3 loop is CASSLVGTYNEQFF. For the CDR3, the DNA is TGTGCCAGCAGCTTGGTCGGGACCTACAATGAGCAGTTCTTC.

This clone was observed a single time. The chain employs TRBV6-5 and TRBJ1-2, with D perhaps matching TRBD1 (6 bases). The germline CDR1 and CDR2 sequences are MNHEY and SVGAGI. There are 13 residues in the CDR3. V was pared by 4 bases and J by 8 bases, with 14 bases between. CDR3 region: CASSSGQLVGYTF. CDR3 DNA: TGTGCCAGCAGTTCCGGACAGCTGGTAGGCTACACCTTC.

This rearrangement joins TRBV15 to TRBJ1-4; D call uncertain. Germline CDR1 reads LNHNV; CDR2 reads YYDKDF (reference sequence). Trimming cost V 3 bases and J 4 bases, with 9 bases left between them. CDR3 size: 14 residues. The chain's CDR3 is CATSSRTVNEKLFF. In DNA, the CDR3 is TGTGCCACCAGCAGTAGGACTGTTAATGAAAAACTGTTTTTT.

The chain has TRBV5-6 and TRBJ2-7; perhaps TRBD2 as D (6 bases). Germline V gene sequence: CDR1 SGHDT, CDR2 YYEEEE. This CDR3 region has 14 residues. V was pared by 4 bases and J by 4 bases, with 15 bases between. The CDR3 loop reads CASSPGPGGYEQYF. The CDR3 DNA follows: TGTGCCAGCAGCCCGGGACCCGGGGGATACGAGCAGTACTTC.

The gene calls are TRBV27 and TRBJ2-3; 8 nucleotides match TRBD2. The CDR3 sequence is 16 residues long. The germline gives CDR1 MNHEY, CDR2 SMNVEV (reference sequence). V shed 6 bases, J shed 7 bases, and the junction held 15 bases outside the gene matches. The CDR3 DNA sequence: TGTGCCAGCAGCCCCGGGGGCCGGGGGGGCCCGAATACGCAGTATTTT. It translates to CASSPGGRGGPNTQYF.